These 8 T cell receptor beta chains share one sample of origin, sequenced in a study of T cell changes during pregnancy in multiple sclerosis. TCRdb's copy holds only in-frame clones and misses some; the assay was immunoSEQ multiplex PCR. The profile covers just over 60,000 clones, with approximately 92% appearing a single time and about 2.9% taken by the ten largest. The sequences come from peripheral blood, collected in the second trimester of pregnancy. Receptors originate from a female donor in good health, enrolled as a control in a pregnancy study.

This chain links TRBV19 with TRBJ1-2; TRBD1 is a possible D gene (5 bases). This CDR3 is 15 amino acids long. Germline lookup yields CDR1 LNHDA and CDR2 SQIVND (reference sequence). Between the trimmed V and J ends, which lost 10 bases and 4 bases, there was a span of 22 bases. CDR3 bases: TGTGCCACGCAACGGGACTTCAGGGAAATCTATGGCTACACCTTC. Translation: CATQRDFREIYGYTF.

The CDR3 spells CASSPGLRLEAFF. The CDR3 DNA is TGTGCCAGCAGCCCCGGACTTCGTCTTGAAGCTTTCTTT. The V gene is TRBV6-4, the J gene TRBJ1-1; no clear D. Trimming left V 6 bases short and J 7 bases short, with 15 bases between. The CDR3 sequence is 13 residues long. Germline V gene sequence: CDR1 MRHNA, CDR2 SNTAGT.

The V gene is TRBV11-3, the J gene TRBJ2-1; 9 positions agree with TRBD1. There are 18 residues in the CDR3. CDR1 and CDR2 from the germline V gene are SGHNT and YENEEA. Losses at the gene ends were 0 bases for V and 7 bases for J; bases not matched to a gene: 13. CDR3 sequence: CASSLDGYGTGTENEQFF. In nucleotides, the CDR3 is TGTGCCAGCAGCTTAGATGGTTACGGGACAGGGACGGAAAATGAGCAGTTCTTC.

The V call is TRBV11-2, the J call TRBJ2-3, with 8 nucleotides matching TRBD2. The CDR3 runs to 17 residues. V trimming: 5 bases; J trimming: 3 bases; junction bases outside the gene matches: 13. Per germline, CDR1 SGHAT and CDR2 FQNNGV. DNA for the CDR3: TGTGCCAGCAGCCGAAGCGGGGGTCCCTACAAGACAGATACGCAGTATTTT. It yields the protein CASSRSGGPYKTDTQYF. Full variable domain (missing parts from reference TRBV11-2 and TRBJ2-3): EAGVAQSPRYKIIEKRQSVAFWCNPISGHATLYWYQQILGQGPKLLIQFQNNGVVDDSQLPKDRFSAERLKGVDSTLKIQPAKLEDSAVYLCASSRSGGPYKTDTQYFGPGTRLTVL.

This chain uses TRBV11-2 with TRBJ2-7, with TRBD1 as a possible D gene (6 bases). The CDR3 is made up of 16 amino acids. Deletions cut 4 bases from V and 2 bases from J, with 18 bases between. Germline V gene data show CDR1 as SGHAT and CDR2 as FQNNGV. CDR3 protein: CASSSMPTGPPYEQYF. Written as DNA, the CDR3 is TGTGCCAGCAGCTCCATGCCTACAGGGCCTCCCTACGAGCAGTACTTC.

The chain employs TRBV11-2 and TRBJ2-7, with D maybe TRBD2 (6 bases). V gave up 1 base and J gave up 5 bases, with 15 bases separating them. Germline V gene sequence: CDR1 SGHAT, CDR2 FQNNGV. The CDR3 has 15 amino acids. CDR3 DNA: TGTGCCAGCAGCTTAGCTCTTGCGGGGTACCACGAGCAGTACTTC. It yields the protein CASSLALAGYHEQYF.

V usage is TRBV11-2 and J usage is TRBJ2-7, with 8 bases fitting TRBD2. Germline values: CDR1 SGHAT, CDR2 FQNNGV. The V gene end was trimmed by 4 bases and the J gene end by 6 bases; junction bases not matched to a gene: 11. CDR3 length: 15 residues. CDR3 coding DNA: TGTGCCAGCAGCTCGAGCGGGGGCTTGCGGAGCGAGCAGTACTTC. This sequence encodes CASSSSGGLRSEQYF.

The gene calls are TRBV19 and TRBJ2-7; D is possibly TRBD1 (6 bases). The CDR3 consists of 16 residues. The V end lost 4 bases, the J end lost 3 bases, and 19 bases lay between the germline ends. Looked up from germline, CDR1 is LNHDA and CDR2 is SQIVND (reference sequence). CDR3 protein: CASSKAVKGVDYEQYF. CDR3 DNA sequence: TGTGCCAGTAGTAAAGCGGTGAAGGGGGTCGACTACGAGCAGTACTTC.